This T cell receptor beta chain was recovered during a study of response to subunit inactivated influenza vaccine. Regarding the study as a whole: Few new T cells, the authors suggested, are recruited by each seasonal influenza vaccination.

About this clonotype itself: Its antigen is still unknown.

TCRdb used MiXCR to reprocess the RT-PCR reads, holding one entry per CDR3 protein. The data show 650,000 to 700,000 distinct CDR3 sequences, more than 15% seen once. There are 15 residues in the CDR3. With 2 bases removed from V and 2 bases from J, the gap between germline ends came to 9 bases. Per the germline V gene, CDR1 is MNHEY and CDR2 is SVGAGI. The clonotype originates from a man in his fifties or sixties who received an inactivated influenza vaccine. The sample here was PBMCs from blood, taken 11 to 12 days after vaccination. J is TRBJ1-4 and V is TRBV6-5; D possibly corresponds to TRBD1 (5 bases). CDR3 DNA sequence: TGTGCCAGCAGTTACCATGGGGGGACTAATGAAAAACTGTTTTTT. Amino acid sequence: CASSYHGGTNEKLFF.